This TCR beta chain was recovered during a study of T cell responses to AZD1222 COVID-19 vaccine. The study's findings and limits: Epitopes outside B.1.351 and B.1.1.7 mutated regions reportedly drew nearly half of spike TCRs. An increase in Spike-specific TCR breadth and depth was observed after two AZD1222 doses. In a largely white British group with more females than males, clonal diversity was possibly underestimated.

The CDR3 covers 14 residues. CDR1 and CDR2 (germline): SGHRS, YFSETQ. V was clipped by 0 bases and J by 0 bases, with 6 bases between them. Points on this clone: Its antigen is unknown.

The protocol was immunoSEQ multiplex PCR, while the TCRdb copy is restricted to in-frame clones and leaves out a portion. The sample has 140,000 to 150,000 clones; just over 85% are singletons. This chain links TRBV5-1 with TRBJ2-5; D remains ambiguous. The sample consisted of peripheral blood, taken 28 days after the second AZD1222 dose. The sequence was obtained from an adult who received the AZD1222 COVID-19 vaccine. The CDR3 spells CASSLDSYQETQYF. CDR3 bases: TGCGCCAGCAGCTTGGATTCGTACCAAGAGACCCAGTACTTC.